The 5 T cell receptor beta chains below come from one sample, sequenced in a study of blood T cell repertoires in COVID-19. This table comes from immunoSEQ multiplex PCR, and its TCRdb copy is limited to in-frame clones, with some not included. Among about 280,000 clones, around 90% were seen once, and the ten largest hold 9.4%. The sample comprised peripheral blood. The receptors come from a man younger than 30 with active or convalescent COVID-19.

This clone occurred many times. The chain carries TRBV6-5 and TRBJ1-6; TRBD1 agrees at 8 bases. The CDR3 sequence is 13 residues long. V shed 8 bases, J shed 7 bases, and the junction held 4 bases outside the gene matches. Germline lookup yields CDR1 MNHEY and CDR2 SVGAGI. CDR3 coding DNA: TGTGCCAGCCAGGGGGCGGAGAATTCACCCCTCCACTTT. Protein: CASQGAENSPLHF.

This clone was seen only once. The chain employs TRBV27 and TRBJ2-7, with a tentative D call TRBD2 (5 bases). V lost 3 bases to trimming and J lost 0 bases, with 6 bases between them. The CDR3 has 13 amino acids. The germline V gene encodes CDR1 MNHEY and CDR2 SMNVEV (reference sequence). The CDR3 here is CASSFGISYEQYF. The CDR3 coding sequence is TGTGCCAGCAGTTTCGGGATCTCCTACGAGCAGTACTTC.

This clone was counted a single time. The chain uses TRBV7-6 and TRBJ1-5; D is uncertain. V shed 3 bases and J shed 0 bases, with 6 bases lying between them. Germline V gene lookup returns CDR1 SGHVS and CDR2 FNYEAQ. The CDR3 loop spans 14 amino acids. CDR3 sequence (DNA): TGTGCCAGCAGCTTCACAGATAGCAATCAGCCCCAGCATTTT. It specifies CASSFTDSNQPQHF.

The rearrangement links TRBV13 to TRBJ1-2; no reliable D call. Looked up from germline, CDR1 is PRHDT and CDR2 is FYEKMQ (reference sequence). The CDR3 totals 12 residues. Trimming left V 5 bases short and J 4 bases short, with 8 bases between. CDR3 bases: TGTGCCAGCAGCCGGCGGGTCTATGGCTACACCTTC. It specifies CASSRRVYGYTF.

The rearrangement links TRBV5-1 to TRBJ2-1; perhaps TRBD1 as D (5 bases). Germline V CDR1 and CDR2: SGHRS, YFSETQ. This CDR3 has 14 residues. V lost 3 bases and J lost 8, with 15 bases in between. The CDR3 coding sequence is TGCGCCAGCAGCTGGGGCGGTCCCTCGGATGAGCAGTTCTTC. Translated: CASSWGGPSDEQFF.